A selection of T cell receptor beta chains follows, all from one sample in a study of blood T cell repertoires in COVID-19. TCRdb's copy holds only in-frame clones and misses some; the assay was immunoSEQ multiplex PCR. Of 450,000 to 500,000 clones detected, about nine tenths appear once; the ten largest clones hold roughly 0.7%. Sequenced input: PBMCs or T cells enriched from blood (not recorded which). Every receptor here comes from a woman aged 18-29 years who had recovered from COVID-19. CDR3s include the opening cysteine and the closing phenylalanine or tryptophan. The D gene is left open where the match is weak. Clone sizes are given selectively: once, few, many, or a class where the clone is expanded.

>TRBV11-2|NA|once|TRBJ2-1
CASSLSVGYGGHNEQFF
TGTGCCAGCAGCTTATCCGTTGGCTACGGGGGGCACAATGAGCAGTTCTTC
>TRBV24-1|TRBD1|NA|TRBJ2-5
CATSDPDRVEETQYF
TGTGCCACCAGTGATCCGGACAGGGTCGAAGAGACCCAGTACTTC
>TRBV19|NA|NA|TRBJ2-4
CASSIGGAAKNIQYF
TGTGCCAGTAGTATTGGGGGGGCAGCCAAAAACATTCAGTACTTC
>TRBV9|NA|NA|TRBJ1-5
CASSVDGRGPQHF
TGTGCCAGCAGCGTGGACGGGCGGGGGCCCCAGCATTTT
>TRBV28|NA|NA|TRBJ2-3
CASSPFTDTQYF
TGTGCCAGCAGTCCGTTCACAGATACGCAGTATTTT
>TRBV5-8|NA|NA|TRBJ1-1
CASSYQQGWNTEAFF
TGTGCCAGCAGCTATCAACAGGGCTGGAACACTGAAGCTTTCTTT
>TRBV5-4|TRBD1|NA|TRBJ2-1
CASSPGGTGVYNEQFF
TGTGCCAGCAGCCCCGGGGGGACAGGGGTCTACAATGAGCAGTTCTTC
>TRBV28|TRBD1|NA|TRBJ1-2
CASSLTGGASDGYTF
TGTGCCAGCAGCCTGACAGGGGGCGCGTCCGATGGCTACACCTTC
>TRBV6-5|NA|NA|TRBJ2-5
CASSPEAQETQYF
TGTGCCAGCAGTCCTGAGGCTCAAGAGACCCAGTACTTC
>TRBV10-3|NA|NA|TRBJ1-2
CAISDPLTGGGYTF
TGTGCCATCAGTGATCCCCTCACCGGGGGTGGCTACACCTTC
>TRBV6-5|TRBD1|NA|TRBJ1-5
CASIYDREDRDQPQHF
TGTGCCAGCATTTACGACAGGGAAGATCGGGATCAGCCCCAGCATTTT
>TRBV29-1|NA|NA|TRBJ1-2
CSVDTGDYGYTF
TGCAGCGTGGATACAGGAGACTATGGCTACACCTTC
>TRBV2|NA|NA|TRBJ2-7
CASSDTRGPSYEQYF
TGTGCCAGCAGTGATACGCGGGGGCCCTCCTACGAGCAGTACTTC
>TRBV5-1|NA|NA|TRBJ2-4
CASSLDSIQYF
TGCGCCAGCAGCCTAGACAGCATTCAGTACTTC
>TRBV19|TRBD1|NA|TRBJ1-3
CASSVTGGSGNTIYF
TGTGCCAGTAGTGTCACAGGGGGCTCTGGAAACACCATATATTTT
>TRBV18|NA|NA|TRBJ1-2
CASSPGGSGRVLGYTF
TGTGCCAGCTCTCCCGGAGGGTCAGGGAGAGTACTTGGCTACACCTTC
>TRBV14|NA|NA|TRBJ1-4
CASSQLTAVNEKLFF
TGTGCCAGCAGCCAGCTGACAGCTGTTAATGAAAAACTGTTTTTT
>TRBV15|NA|NA|TRBJ1-1
CATSRDRLWQVNTEAFF
TGTGCCACCAGCAGAGATCGACTATGGCAAGTGAACACTGAAGCTTTCTTT
>TRBV5-8|NA|NA|TRBJ1-2
CASSLPGGGSGDYGYTF
TGTGCCAGCAGCTTGCCAGGAGGTGGGAGTGGGGACTATGGCTACACCTTC
>TRBV3-1/TRBV3-2|TRBD1|NA|TRBJ1-2
CASSQENRGPYGYTF
TGTGCCAGCAGCCAAGAAAACAGGGGACCCTATGGCTACACCTTC
>TRBV6-1|TRBD1|many|TRBJ1-2
CASSEVNGDSLYGYTF
TGTGCCAGCAGTGAAGTCAATGGGGACAGCCTCTATGGCTACACCTTC
>TRBV6-1|TRBD1|once|TRBJ2-1
CASSEWTGHNEQFF
TGTGCCAGCAGTGAATGGACAGGTCATAATGAGCAGTTCTTC
>TRBV30|NA|NA|TRBJ2-7
CAWSVGQGNEQYF
TGTGCCTGGAGTGTGGGGCAGGGGAACGAGCAGTACTTC
>TRBV29-1|NA|NA|TRBJ1-1
CSVEGENTEAFF
TGCAGCGTTGAAGGAGAGAACACTGAAGCTTTCTTT
>TRBV4-2|TRBD2|few|TRBJ2-1
CASSPSLAGGNNEQFF
TGTGCCAGCAGCCCTTCACTAGCGGGGGGTAACAATGAGCAGTTCTTC
>TRBV9|NA|NA|TRBJ1-1
CASSVGMAAGRTEAFF
TGTGCCAGCAGCGTAGGTATGGCGGCAGGGCGCACTGAAGCTTTCTTT
>TRBV5-3|NA|NA|TRBJ1-4
CARSSPPIATNEKLFF
TGTGCCAGAAGCTCCCCCCCCATTGCAACTAATGAAAAACTGTTTTTT
>TRBV3-1/TRBV3-2|TRBD1|NA|TRBJ2-1
CASSLWDSDNEQFF
TGTGCCAGCAGCCTGTGGGACAGCGACAATGAGCAGTTCTTC
>TRBV3-1/TRBV3-2|TRBD1|NA|TRBJ1-4
CASKPDREDEKLFF
TGTGCCAGCAAACCGGACAGGGAGGATGAAAAACTGTTTTTT
>TRBV7-8|NA|NA|TRBJ2-1
CASSPIRESNEQFF
TGTGCCAGCAGCCCAATTCGCGAATCCAATGAGCAGTTCTTC
>TRBV6-6|TRBD1|NA|TRBJ1-5
CASSRDREVLGNQPQHF
TGTGCCAGCAGTCGGGACAGGGAGGTCTTGGGCAATCAGCCCCAGCATTTT
>TRBV11-2|NA|NA|TRBJ1-1
CASSLGGGVEAFF
TGTGCCAGCAGCTTAGGGGGGGGTGTTGAAGCTTTCTTT
>TRBV29-1|NA|NA|TRBJ2-5
CSVSDPRGETQYF
TGCAGCGTATCAGACCCGCGCGGAGAGACCCAGTACTTC
>TRBV7-6|NA|NA|TRBJ1-5
CASSLGGDQPQHF
TGTGCCAGCAGCTTAGGGGGGGATCAGCCCCAGCATTTT
>TRBV5-1|NA|NA|TRBJ2-5
CASRGRLETQYF
TGCGCCAGCAGGGGCAGGTTGGAGACCCAGTACTTC
>TRBV30|TRBD2|NA|TRBJ2-5
CAWNPSTSGETQYF
TGTGCCTGGAACCCTTCGACTAGCGGGGAGACCCAGTACTTC
>TRBV30|NA|NA|TRBJ2-3
CAWSPSDTQYF
TGTGCCTGGAGCCCCTCAGATACGCAGTATTTT
>TRBV11-2|TRBD2|NA|TRBJ2-2
CASSFERGANTGELFF
TGTGCCAGCAGCTTCGAGCGGGGGGCTAACACCGGGGAGCTGTTTTTT